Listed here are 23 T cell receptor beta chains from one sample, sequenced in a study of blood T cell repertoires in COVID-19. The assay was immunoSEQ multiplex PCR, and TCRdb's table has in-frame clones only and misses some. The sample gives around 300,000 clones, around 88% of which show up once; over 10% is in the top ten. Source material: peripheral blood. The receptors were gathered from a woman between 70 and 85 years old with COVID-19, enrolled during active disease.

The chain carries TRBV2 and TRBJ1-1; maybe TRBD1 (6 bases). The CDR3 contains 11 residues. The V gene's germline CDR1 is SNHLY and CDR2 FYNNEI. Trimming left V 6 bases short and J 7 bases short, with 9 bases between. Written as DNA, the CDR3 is TGTGCCAGCAGAACACAGGGTGAAGCTTTCTTT. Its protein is CASRTQGEAFF.

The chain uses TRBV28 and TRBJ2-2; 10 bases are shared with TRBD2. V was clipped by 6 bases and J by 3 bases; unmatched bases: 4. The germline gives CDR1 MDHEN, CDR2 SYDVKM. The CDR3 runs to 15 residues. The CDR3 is CASRRTSGDTGELFF. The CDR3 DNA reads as TGTGCCAGCAGACGGACTAGCGGTGACACCGGGGAGCTGTTTTTT.

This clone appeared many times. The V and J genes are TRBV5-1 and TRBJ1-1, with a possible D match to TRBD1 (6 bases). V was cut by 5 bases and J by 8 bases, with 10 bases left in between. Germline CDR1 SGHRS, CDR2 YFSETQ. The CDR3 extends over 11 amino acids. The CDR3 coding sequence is TGCGCCAGCAGAAAACAGGGAGAAGCTTTCTTT. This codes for CASRKQGEAFF.

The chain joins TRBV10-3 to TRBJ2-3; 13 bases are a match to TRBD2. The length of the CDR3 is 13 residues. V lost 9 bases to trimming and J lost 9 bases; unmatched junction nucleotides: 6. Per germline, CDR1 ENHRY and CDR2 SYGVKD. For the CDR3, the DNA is TGTGCCATTGGACTAGCGGGGGAGCAGACGCAGTATTTT. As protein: CAIGLAGEQTQYF.

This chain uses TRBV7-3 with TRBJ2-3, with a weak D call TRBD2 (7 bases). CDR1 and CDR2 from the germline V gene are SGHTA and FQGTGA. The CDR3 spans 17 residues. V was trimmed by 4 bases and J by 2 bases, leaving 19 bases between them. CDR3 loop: CASSSLERGGPTDTQYF. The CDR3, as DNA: TGTGCCAGCAGCTCCCTTGAGAGGGGGGGACCCACAGATACGCAGTATTTT.

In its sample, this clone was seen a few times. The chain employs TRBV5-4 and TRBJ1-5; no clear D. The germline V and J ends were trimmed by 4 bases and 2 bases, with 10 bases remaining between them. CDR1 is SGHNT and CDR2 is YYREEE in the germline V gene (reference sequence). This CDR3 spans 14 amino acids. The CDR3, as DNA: TGTGCCAGCAGCCAAGACACCGGCAATCAGCCCCAGCATTTT. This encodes CASSQDTGNQPQHF.

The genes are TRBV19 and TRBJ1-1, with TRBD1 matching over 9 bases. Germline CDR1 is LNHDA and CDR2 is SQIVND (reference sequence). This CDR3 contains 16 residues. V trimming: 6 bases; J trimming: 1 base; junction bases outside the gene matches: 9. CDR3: CASRILQGAGNTEAFF. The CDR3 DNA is TGTGCCAGTAGGATACTACAGGGGGCGGGGAACACTGAAGCTTTCTTT.

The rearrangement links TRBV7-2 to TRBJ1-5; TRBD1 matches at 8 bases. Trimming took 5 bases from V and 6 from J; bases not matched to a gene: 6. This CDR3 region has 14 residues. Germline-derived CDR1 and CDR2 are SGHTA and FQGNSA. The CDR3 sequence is CASSRTGMSQPQHF. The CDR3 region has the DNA TGTGCCAGCAGCCGGACAGGGATGAGTCAGCCCCAGCATTTT. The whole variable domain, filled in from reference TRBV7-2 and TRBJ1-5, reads GAGVSQSPSNKVTEKGKDVELRCDPISGHTALYWYRQSLGQGLEFLIYFQGNSAPDKSGLPSDRFSAERTGGSVSTLTIQRTQQEDSAVYLCASSRTGMSQPQHFGDGTRLSIL.

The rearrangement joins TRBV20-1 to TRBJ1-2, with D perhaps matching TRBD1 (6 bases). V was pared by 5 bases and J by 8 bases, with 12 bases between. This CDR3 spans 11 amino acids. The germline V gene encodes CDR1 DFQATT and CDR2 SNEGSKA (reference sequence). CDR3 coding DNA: TGCAGTGCTTTACAGGGCGGAGGCTACACCTTC. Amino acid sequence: CSALQGGGYTF.

The CDR3 region is CAISDTGERTDTQYF. CDR3 coding DNA: TGTGCCATCAGTGATACGGGGGAACGTACAGATACGCAGTATTTT. The chain uses TRBV10-3 and TRBJ2-3; maybe TRBD2 (6 bases). CDR1 is ENHRY, CDR2 SYGVKD, per germline. CDR3 length: 15 residues. Trimming pared 3 bases from V and 3 bases from J, leaving 13 bases between.

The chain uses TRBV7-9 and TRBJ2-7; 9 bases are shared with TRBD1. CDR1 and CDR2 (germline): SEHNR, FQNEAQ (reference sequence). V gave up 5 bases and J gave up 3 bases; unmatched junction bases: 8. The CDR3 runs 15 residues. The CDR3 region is CASSVGQGLLYEQYF. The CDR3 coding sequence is TGTGCCAGCAGCGTGGGACAGGGCTTACTCTACGAGCAGTACTTC.

The CDR3 here is CASSFQGPGNLGEQYF. CDR3 coding DNA: TGTGCCAGCAGCTTCCAGGGGCCCGGAAATCTGGGCGAGCAGTACTTC. This chain uses TRBV7-2 with TRBJ2-7; tentatively, D is TRBD1 (6 bases). The V and J ends lost 3 bases and 6 bases respectively, with 21 bases between them. This CDR3 comprises 16 residues. Germline CDR1 reads SGHTA; CDR2 reads FQGNSA.

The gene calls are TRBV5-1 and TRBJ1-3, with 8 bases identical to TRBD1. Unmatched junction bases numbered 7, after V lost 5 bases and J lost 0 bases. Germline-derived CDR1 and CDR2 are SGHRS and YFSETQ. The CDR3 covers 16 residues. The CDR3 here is CASRRDRGGSGNTIYF. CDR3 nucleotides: TGCGCCAGCAGACGAGACAGGGGCGGCTCTGGAAACACCATATATTTT.

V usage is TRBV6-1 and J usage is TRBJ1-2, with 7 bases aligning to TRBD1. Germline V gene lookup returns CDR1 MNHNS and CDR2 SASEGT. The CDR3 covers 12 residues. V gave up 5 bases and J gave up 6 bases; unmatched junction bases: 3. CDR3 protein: CASSRTGDGYTF. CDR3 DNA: TGTGCCAGCAGTCGCACAGGGGATGGCTACACCTTC.

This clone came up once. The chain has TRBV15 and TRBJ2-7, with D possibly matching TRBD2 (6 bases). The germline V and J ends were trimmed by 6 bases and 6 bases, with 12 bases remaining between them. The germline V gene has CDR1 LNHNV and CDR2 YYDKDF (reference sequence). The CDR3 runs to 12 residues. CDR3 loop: CATRPDGGEQYF. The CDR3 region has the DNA TGTGCCACCAGACCGGACGGGGGCGAGCAGTACTTC.

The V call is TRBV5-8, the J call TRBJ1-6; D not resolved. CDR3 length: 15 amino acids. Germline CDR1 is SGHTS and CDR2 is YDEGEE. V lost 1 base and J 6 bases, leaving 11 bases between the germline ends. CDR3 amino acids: CASSLQAPPNSPLHF. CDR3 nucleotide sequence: TGTGCCAGCAGCTTGCAGGCACCCCCTAATTCACCCCTCCACTTT. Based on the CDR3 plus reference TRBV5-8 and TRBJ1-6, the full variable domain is EAGVTQSPTHLIKTRGQQATLRCSPISGHTSVYWYQQALGLGLQFLLWYDEGEERNRGNFPPRFSGRQFPNYSSELNVNALELEDSALYLCASSLQAPPNSPLHFGNGTRLTVT.

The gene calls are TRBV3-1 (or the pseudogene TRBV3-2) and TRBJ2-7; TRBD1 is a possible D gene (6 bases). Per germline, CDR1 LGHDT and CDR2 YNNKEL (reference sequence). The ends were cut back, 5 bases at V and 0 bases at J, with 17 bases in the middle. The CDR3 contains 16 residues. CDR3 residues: CASSGGQNRHSYEQYF. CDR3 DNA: TGTGCCAGCAGCGGGGGACAAAATAGACACTCCTACGAGCAGTACTTC.

This CDR3 reads CASRGTRDYGYTF. The CDR3 nucleotides read TGTGCCAGCAGGGGGACTAGGGACTATGGCTACACCTTC. V usage is TRBV2 and J usage is TRBJ1-2; the D gene is possibly TRBD1 (5 bases). The CDR3 is made up of 13 amino acids. Germline values: CDR1 SNHLY, CDR2 FYNNEI. Trimming shortened V by 6 bases and J by 3 bases, and 11 bases separated the two germline ends.

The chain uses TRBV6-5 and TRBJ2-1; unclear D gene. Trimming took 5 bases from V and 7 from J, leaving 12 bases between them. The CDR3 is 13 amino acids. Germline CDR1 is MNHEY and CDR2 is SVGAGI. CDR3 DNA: TGTGCCAGCAGTAAAAGCGACCAGAATGAGCAGTTCTTC. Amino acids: CASSKSDQNEQFF.

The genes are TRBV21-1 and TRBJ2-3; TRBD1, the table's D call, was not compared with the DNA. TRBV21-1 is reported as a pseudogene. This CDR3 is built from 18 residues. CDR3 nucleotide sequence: TGTGCCAGCAGTCCTAATCCTTGCCGGGACAGAAGTTTCGATACGCAGTATTTT. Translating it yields CASSPNPCRDRSFDTQYF.

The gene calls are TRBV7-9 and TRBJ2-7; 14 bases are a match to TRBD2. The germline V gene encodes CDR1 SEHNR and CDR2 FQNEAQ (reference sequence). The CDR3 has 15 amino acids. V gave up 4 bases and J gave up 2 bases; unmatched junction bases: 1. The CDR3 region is CASSWTSGGPYEQYF. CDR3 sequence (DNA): TGTGCCAGCAGCTGGACTAGCGGGGGGCCCTACGAGCAGTACTTC. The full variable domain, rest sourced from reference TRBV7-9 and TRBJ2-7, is DTGVSQNPRHKITKRGQNVTFRCDPISEHNRLYWYRQTLGQGPEFLTYFQNEAQLEKSRLLSDRFSAERPKGSFSTLEIQRTEQGDSAMYLCASSWTSGGPYEQYFGPGTRLTVT.

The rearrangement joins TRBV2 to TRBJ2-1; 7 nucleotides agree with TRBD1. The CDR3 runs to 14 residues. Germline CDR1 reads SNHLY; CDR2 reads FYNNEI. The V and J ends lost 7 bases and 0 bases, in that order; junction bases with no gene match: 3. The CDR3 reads CASKGQSSYNEQFF. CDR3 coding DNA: TGTGCCAGCAAGGGACAGAGCTCCTACAATGAGCAGTTCTTC.

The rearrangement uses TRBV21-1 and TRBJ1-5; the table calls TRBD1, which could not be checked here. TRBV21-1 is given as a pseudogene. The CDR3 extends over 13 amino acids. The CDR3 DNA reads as TGTGCCAGCACCGGACAGGAAGGTCAGCCCCAGCATTTT. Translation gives CASTGQEGQPQHF.